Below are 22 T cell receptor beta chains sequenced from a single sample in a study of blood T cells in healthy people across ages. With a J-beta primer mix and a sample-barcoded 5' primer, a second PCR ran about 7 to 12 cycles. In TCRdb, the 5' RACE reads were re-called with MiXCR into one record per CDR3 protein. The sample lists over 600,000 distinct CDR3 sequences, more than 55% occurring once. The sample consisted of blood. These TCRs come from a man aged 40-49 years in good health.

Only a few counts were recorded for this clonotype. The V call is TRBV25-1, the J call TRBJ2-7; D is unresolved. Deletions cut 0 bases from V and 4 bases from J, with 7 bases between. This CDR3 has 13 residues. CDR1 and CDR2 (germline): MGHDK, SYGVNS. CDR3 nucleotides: TGTGCCAGCAGTGAATATGGCGCTTACGAGCAGTACTTC. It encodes CASSEYGAYEQYF.

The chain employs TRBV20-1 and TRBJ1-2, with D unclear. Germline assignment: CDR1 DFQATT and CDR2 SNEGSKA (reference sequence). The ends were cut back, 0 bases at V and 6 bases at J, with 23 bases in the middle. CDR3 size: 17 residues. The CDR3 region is CSARDQVSGRGINGYTF. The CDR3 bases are TGCAGTGCTAGAGATCAAGTTTCGGGCCGCGGGATTAATGGCTACACCTTC.

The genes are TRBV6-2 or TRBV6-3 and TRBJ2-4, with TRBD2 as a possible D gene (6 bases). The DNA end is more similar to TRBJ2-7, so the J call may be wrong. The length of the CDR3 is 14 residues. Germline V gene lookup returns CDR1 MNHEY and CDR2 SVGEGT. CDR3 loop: CASLRDFTSYEQYF. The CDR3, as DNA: TGTGCCAGCCTCCGGGACTTTACATCCTACGAGCAGTACTTC.

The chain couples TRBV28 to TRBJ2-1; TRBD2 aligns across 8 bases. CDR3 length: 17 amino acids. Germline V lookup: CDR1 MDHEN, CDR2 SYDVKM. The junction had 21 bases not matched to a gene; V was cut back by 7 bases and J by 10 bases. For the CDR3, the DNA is TGTGCCAGCACCCCCACGCCCGGGACTAGTGGTTTTAGAGAGCAGTTCTTC. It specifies CASTPTPGTSGFREQFF.

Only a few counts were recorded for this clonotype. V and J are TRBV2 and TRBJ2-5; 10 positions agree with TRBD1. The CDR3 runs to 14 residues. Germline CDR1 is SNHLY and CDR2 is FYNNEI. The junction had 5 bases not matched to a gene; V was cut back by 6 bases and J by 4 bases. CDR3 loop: CASSKRTGGETQYF. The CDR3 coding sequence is TGTGCCAGCAGCAAAAGGACAGGGGGAGAGACCCAGTACTTC.

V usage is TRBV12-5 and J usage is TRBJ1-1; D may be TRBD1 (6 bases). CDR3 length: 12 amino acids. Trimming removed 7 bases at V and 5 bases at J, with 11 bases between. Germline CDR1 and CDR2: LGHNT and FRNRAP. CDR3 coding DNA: TGTGCTAGTGCCAAGGGGGGAACTGAAGCTTTCTTT. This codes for CASAKGGTEAFF.

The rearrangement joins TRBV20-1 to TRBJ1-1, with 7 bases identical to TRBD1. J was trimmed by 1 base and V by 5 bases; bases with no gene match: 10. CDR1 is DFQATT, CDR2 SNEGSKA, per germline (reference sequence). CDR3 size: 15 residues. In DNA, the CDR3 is TGCAGTGCTGATCTGCCGGGACAGTCGAACACTGAAGCTTTCTTT. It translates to CSADLPGQSNTEAFF.

This CDR3 reads CASRVSGAGNEQFF. The CDR3 coding sequence is TGTGCCAGCAGGGTTAGCGGTGCGGGAAATGAGCAGTTCTTC. The rearrangement links TRBV12-3 or TRBV12-4 to TRBJ2-1; possibly TRBD2 for D (6 bases). The CDR3 consists of 14 residues. Deletions cut 6 bases from V and 7 bases from J, with 16 bases between.

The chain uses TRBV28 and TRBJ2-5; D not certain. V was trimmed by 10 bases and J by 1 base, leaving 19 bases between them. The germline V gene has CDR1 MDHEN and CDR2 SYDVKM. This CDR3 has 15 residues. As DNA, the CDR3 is TGTGCCATCGCCTTTTGGGCGCGTGGCCAAGAGACCCAGTACTTC. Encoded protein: CAIAFWARGQETQYF.

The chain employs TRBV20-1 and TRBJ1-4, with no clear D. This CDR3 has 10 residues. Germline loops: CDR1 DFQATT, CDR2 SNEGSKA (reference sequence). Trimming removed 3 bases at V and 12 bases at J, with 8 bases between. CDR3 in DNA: TGCAGTGCTAGGTCCGTTCAACTGTTTTTT. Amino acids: CSARSVQLFF.

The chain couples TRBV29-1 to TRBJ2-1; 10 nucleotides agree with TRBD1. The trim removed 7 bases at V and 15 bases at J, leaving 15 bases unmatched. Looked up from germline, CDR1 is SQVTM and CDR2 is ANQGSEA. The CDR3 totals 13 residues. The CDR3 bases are TGCAGCGCGGGAGTTTTGACAGGGGGCGGTCGGTTCTTC. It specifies CSAGVLTGGGRFF.

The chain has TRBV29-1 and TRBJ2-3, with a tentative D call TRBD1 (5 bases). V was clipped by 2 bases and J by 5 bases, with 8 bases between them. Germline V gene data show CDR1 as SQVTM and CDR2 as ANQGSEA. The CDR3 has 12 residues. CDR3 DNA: TGCAGCGTTGAATCAGGGCAAGATACGCAGTATTTT. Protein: CSVESGQDTQYF.

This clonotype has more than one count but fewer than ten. The chain's CDR3 is CSVRQDIQYF. CDR3 in DNA: TGCAGCGTGAGACAAGACATTCAGTACTTC. This sequence joins TRBV29-1 and TRBJ2-4; the D is unclear. The ends were cut back, 6 bases at V and 8 bases at J, with 8 bases in the middle. Germline V lookup: CDR1 SQVTM, CDR2 ANQGSEA. CDR3 length: 10 amino acids.

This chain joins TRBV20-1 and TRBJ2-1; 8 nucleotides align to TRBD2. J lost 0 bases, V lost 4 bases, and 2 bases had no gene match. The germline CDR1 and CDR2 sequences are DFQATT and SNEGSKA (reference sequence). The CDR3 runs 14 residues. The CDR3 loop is CSAISGSSYNEQFF. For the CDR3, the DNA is TGCAGTGCTATAAGCGGGAGCTCCTACAATGAGCAGTTCTTC.

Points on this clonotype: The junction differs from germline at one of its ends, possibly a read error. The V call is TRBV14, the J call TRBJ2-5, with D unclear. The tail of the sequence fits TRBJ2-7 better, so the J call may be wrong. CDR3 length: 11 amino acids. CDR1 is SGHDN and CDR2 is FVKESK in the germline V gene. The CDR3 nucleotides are TGTGCCAGCGGCCAGACTTACGAGCAGTACTTC. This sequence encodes CASGQTYEQYF.

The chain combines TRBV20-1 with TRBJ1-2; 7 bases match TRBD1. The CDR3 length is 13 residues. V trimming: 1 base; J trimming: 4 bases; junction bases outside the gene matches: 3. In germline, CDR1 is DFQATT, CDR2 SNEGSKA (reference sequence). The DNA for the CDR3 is TGCAGTGCTAGAGCGGCAGGGGGCTATGGCTACACCTTC. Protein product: CSARAAGGYGYTF.

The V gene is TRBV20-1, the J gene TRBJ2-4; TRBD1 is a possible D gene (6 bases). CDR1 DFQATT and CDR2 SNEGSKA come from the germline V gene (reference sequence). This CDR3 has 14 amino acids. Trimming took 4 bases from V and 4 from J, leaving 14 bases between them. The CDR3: CSATTGNLKNIQYF. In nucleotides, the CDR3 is TGCAGTGCTACTACAGGGAATCTTAAAAACATTCAGTACTTC.

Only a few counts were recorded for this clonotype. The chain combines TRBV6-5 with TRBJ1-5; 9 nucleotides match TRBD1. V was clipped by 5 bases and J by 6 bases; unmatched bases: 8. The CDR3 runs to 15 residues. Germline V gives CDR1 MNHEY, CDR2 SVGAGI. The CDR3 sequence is CASSPGTGSGQPQHF. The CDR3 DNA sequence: TGTGCCAGCAGTCCCGGGACAGGGAGCGGTCAGCCCCAGCATTTT.

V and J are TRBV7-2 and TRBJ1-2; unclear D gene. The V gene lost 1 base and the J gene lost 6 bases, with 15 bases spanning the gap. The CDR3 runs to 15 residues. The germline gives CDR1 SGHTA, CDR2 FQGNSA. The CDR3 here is CASSLERGGSNGYTF. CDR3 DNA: TGTGCCAGCAGCTTAGAGCGGGGAGGATCTAATGGCTACACCTTC.

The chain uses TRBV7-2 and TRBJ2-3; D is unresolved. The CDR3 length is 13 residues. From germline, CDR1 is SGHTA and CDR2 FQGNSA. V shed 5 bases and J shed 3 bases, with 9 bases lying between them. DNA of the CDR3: TGTGCCAGCAGCACTTTCTCAACAGATACGCAGTATTTT. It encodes CASSTFSTDTQYF. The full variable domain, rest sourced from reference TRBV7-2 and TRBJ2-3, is GAGVSQSPSNKVTEKGKDVELRCDPISGHTALYWYRQSLGQGLEFLIYFQGNSAPDKSGLPSDRFSAERTGGSVSTLTIQRTQQEDSAVYLCASSTFSTDTQYFGPGTRLTVL.

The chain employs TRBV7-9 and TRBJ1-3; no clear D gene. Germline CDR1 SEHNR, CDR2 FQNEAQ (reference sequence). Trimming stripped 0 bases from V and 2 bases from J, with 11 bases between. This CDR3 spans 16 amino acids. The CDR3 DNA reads TGTGCCAGCAGCTTAGCGGGCAGCCGGACTGGAAACACCATATATTTT. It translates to CASSLAGSRTGNTIYF.

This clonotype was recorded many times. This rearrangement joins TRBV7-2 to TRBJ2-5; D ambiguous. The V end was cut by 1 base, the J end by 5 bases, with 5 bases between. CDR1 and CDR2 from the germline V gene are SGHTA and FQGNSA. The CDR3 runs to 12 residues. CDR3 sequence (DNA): TGTGCCAGCAGCTTAGTTGTCGAGACCCAGTACTTC. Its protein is CASSLVVETQYF.